This TCR beta chain was sequenced for a study of breast tumors, draining lymph nodes, adjacent tissues. Study-level findings and limits: That most tumor T cells come from lymph nodes remained unproven.

Samples came from axillary lymph nodes draining the breast cancer. The CDR3 loop spans 12 amino acids. Per germline, CDR1 SQVTM and CDR2 ANQGSEA. V lost 7 bases to trimming and J lost 3 bases, with 10 bases between them. Turning to this clonotype: No antigen is known for it.

A single record per CDR3 protein comes from TCRdb applying MiXCR to the multiplex PCR reads. The sample lists about 110,000 distinct CDR3 sequences, under 40% occurring once. This receptor was taken from a female donor with breast cancer. Some clones in this sample may be carry-over from other donors' samples. The chain combines TRBV29-1 with TRBJ1-3; D uncertain. Sequences were obtained from axillary lymph node tissue. CDR3 nucleotide sequence: TGCAGCGCTATAACGAGTGGAAACACCATATATTTT. It specifies CSAITSGNTIYF.